The clone carrying this T cell receptor beta chain was detected ten times or more. Its antigen is unknown. CDR1 DFQATT and CDR2 SNEGSKA come from the germline V gene (reference sequence). V dropped 5 bases and J dropped 2; count of bases not matched to a gene: 1. The CDR3 is 14 amino acids. The time point here: patch test 1, 2 weeks after DPC sensitization. The sample's treatment: therapeutic diphenylcyclopropenone sensitization with weekly scalp DPC. These data are taken from a study of human T cells and chemical hapten exposure. TCRdb redid the calling of the RACE reads with MiXCR, one entry per CDR3 protein. In the table there are some 79,000 distinct CDR3 sequences, 7.5% to 9% of which are singletons. Study outcomes and limitations: TCRs above 1 in 1000 frequency stayed constant with DPC sensitization.

The genes are TRBV20-1 and TRBJ2-3; TRBD2 matches 13 bases. This TCR came from a woman aged 25 to 39 with alopecia areata. Some clones in this sample may be carry-over from other donors' samples. The sequencing used whole blood, collected in connection with sensitization to the hapten diphenylcyclopropenone (DPC). As DNA, the CDR3 is TGCAGTGCTGGGACTAGCGGGAACACAGATACGCAGTATTTT. Translating gives CSAGTSGNTDTQYF.